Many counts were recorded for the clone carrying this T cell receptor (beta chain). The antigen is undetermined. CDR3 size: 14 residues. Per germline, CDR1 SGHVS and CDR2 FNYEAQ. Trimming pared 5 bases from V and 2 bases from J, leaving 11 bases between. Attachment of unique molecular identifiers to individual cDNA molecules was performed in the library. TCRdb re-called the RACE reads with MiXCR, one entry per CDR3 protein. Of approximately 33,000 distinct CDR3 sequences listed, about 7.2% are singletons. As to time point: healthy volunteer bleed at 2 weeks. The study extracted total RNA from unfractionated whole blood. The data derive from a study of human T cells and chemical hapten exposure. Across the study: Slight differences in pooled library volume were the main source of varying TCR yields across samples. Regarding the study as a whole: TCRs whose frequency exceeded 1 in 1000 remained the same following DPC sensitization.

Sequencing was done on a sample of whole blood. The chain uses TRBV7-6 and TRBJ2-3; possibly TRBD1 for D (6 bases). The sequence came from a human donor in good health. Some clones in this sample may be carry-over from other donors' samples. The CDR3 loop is CASSRTGPTDTQYF. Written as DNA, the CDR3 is TGTGCCAGCAGCCGCACAGGGCCCACAGATACGCAGTATTTT.